The 26 T cell receptor beta chains below were found in one sample sequenced in a study of siplizumab effects on memory and regulatory T cells. Some clones are missing from TCRdb's copy, which holds only in-frame ones; the method was immunoSEQ multiplex PCR. The data hold several thousand clones, with less than 65% observed a single time. Sequencing input: effector memory CD8+ T cells sorted from blood. Sample subset: unstimulated CD8+ effector memory T cells. Receptors originate from a human donor in good health.

This clone appeared a few times. The chain combines TRBV10-1 with TRBJ2-5; 7 bases map to TRBD2. Germline CDR1 WNHNN, CDR2 SYGVQD (reference sequence). The CDR3 is 15 amino acids. V lost 8 bases, J lost 5 bases, and 14 bases stayed unmatched. CDR3 loop: CASPAAWGGYETQYF. CDR3 DNA: TGCGCCAGCCCTGCTGCGTGGGGGGGGTACGAGACCCAGTACTTC.

The genes are TRBV9 and TRBJ2-3; a weak D match, TRBD2 (6 bases). Germline CDR1 is SGDLS and CDR2 is YYNGEE. The V and J ends lost 4 bases and 0 bases respectively, with 12 bases between them. CDR3 length equals 15 residues. The CDR3 sequence: CASSPFGSSTDTQYF. CDR3 DNA sequence: TGTGCCAGCAGCCCGTTCGGGAGTAGCACAGATACGCAGTATTTT. The entire variable domain, with the rest obtained from reference TRBV9 and TRBJ2-3, is as follows: DSGVTQTPKHLITATGQRVTLRCSPRSGDLSVYWYQQSLDQGLQFLIQYYNGEERAKGNILERFSAQQFPDLHSELNLSSLELGDSALYFCASSPFGSSTDTQYFGPGTRLTVL.

This clone was detected only a few times. The V gene is TRBV9, the J gene TRBJ1-2; D remains ambiguous. The CDR3 contains 13 residues. Germline V gene data show CDR1 as SGDLS and CDR2 as YYNGEE. With 0 bases removed from V and 4 bases from J, the gap between germline ends came to 7 bases. The CDR3 loop is CASSVDSSYGYTF. The CDR3 coding sequence is TGTGCCAGCAGCGTAGACAGCTCCTATGGCTACACCTTC.

This clone qualifies as medium-sized (0.01 to 0.1%). The J gene is TRBJ2-3, the V gene TRBV6-4; possibly TRBD2 for D (5 bases). The CDR3 consists of 14 residues. CDR1 MRHNA and CDR2 SNTAGT come from the germline V gene. The V end was cut by 5 bases, the J end by 5 bases, with 14 bases between. The CDR3 loop reads CASSLRAGEDTQYF. For the CDR3, the DNA is TGTGCCAGCAGTCTGAGGGCCGGGGAAGATACGCAGTATTTT.

By its share, this clone is medium-sized. V usage is TRBV6-1 and J usage is TRBJ1-1; D remains ambiguous. V dropped 6 bases and J dropped 1 base, with 9 bases sitting between them. Germline CDR1 reads MNHNS; CDR2 reads SASEGT. CDR3 length equals 13 residues. CDR3 in DNA: TGTGCCAGCAGGGAGGGAGAGAACACTGAAGCTTTCTTT. It is translated as CASREGENTEAFF.

The CDR3 spells CASSLVQGAGELFF. The CDR3 DNA is TGTGCCAGCAGCTTAGTACAGGGGGCCGGGGAGCTGTTTTTT. The V call is TRBV7-9, the J call TRBJ2-2; 8 bases line up with TRBD1. Germline CDR1 and CDR2: SEHNR and FQNEAQ (reference sequence). The trim removed 1 base at V and 6 bases at J, leaving 1 base unmatched. This CDR3 is built from 14 residues.

The chain uses TRBV6-4 and TRBJ2-3; TRBD2 matches at 8 bases. This CDR3 comprises 14 residues. The germline V gene has CDR1 MRHNA and CDR2 SNTAGT. V was clipped by 3 bases and J by 5 bases; unmatched bases: 4. The CDR3 bases are TGTGCCAGCAGTGAGGCGGGGGGCGAAGATACGCAGTATTTT. Residues: CASSEAGGEDTQYF.

The chain uses TRBV27 and TRBJ2-2, with TRBD2 matching 13 bases. The CDR3 contains 16 residues. Germline lookup yields CDR1 MNHEY and CDR2 SMNVEV (reference sequence). V gave up 6 bases and J gave up 8 bases; unmatched junction bases: 9. CDR3 bases: TGTGCCAGCAGCCCCCTGACTAGCGGGGGGAGGGGGGAGCTGTTTTTT. Residues: CASSPLTSGGRGELFF.

This clone rates as medium-sized (0.01 to 0.1%). J is TRBJ2-7 and V is TRBV9; 11 bases line up with TRBD2. Germline lookup yields CDR1 SGDLS and CDR2 YYNGEE. V shed 3 bases and J 1 base; nucleotides not matched to a gene: 3. This CDR3 has 15 amino acids. The CDR3 sequence: CASSATSGESYEQYF. In DNA, the CDR3 is TGTGCCAGCAGCGCGACTAGCGGGGAATCCTACGAGCAGTACTTC. Variable domain in full (rest from reference TRBV9 and TRBJ2-7): DSGVTQTPKHLITATGQRVTLRCSPRSGDLSVYWYQQSLDQGLQFLIQYYNGEERAKGNILERFSAQQFPDLHSELNLSSLELGDSALYFCASSATSGESYEQYFGPGTRLTVT.

This chain joins TRBV6-5 and TRBJ2-1; D is ambiguous. The germline V gene encodes CDR1 MNHEY and CDR2 SVGAGI. The CDR3 has 15 amino acids. Trimming shortened V by 0 bases and J by 2 bases, and 8 bases separated the two germline ends. CDR3 sequence reads: CASSYSAGPYNEQFF. CDR3 nucleotide sequence: TGTGCCAGCAGTTACTCGGCAGGTCCCTACAATGAGCAGTTCTTC.

This clone has only a few counts. The chain has TRBV14 and TRBJ1-6; no definite D call. Germline values: CDR1 SGHDN, CDR2 FVKESK. The CDR3 spans 11 residues. Trimming left V 4 bases short and J 16 bases short, with 11 bases between. The CDR3 bases are TGTGCCAGCAGCCTGATCCAAGAACTCCACTTT. Amino acids: CASSLIQELHF.

This clone was seen more than once but under ten times. This chain links TRBV6-4 with TRBJ1-1; the D gene is possibly TRBD1 (6 bases). V was shortened by 6 bases and J by 2 bases, with 16 bases between the two germline ends. CDR1 is MRHNA and CDR2 is SNTAGT in the germline V gene. The CDR3 covers 15 residues. In nucleotides, the CDR3 is TGTGCCAGCAGACAAAAGGGGGGACAAAACACTGAAGCTTTCTTT. Its protein is CASRQKGGQNTEAFF.

This clone is large (0.1 to 1%) within its sample. The chain is built from TRBV5-6 and TRBJ1-2; D is perhaps TRBD1 (5 bases). Deletions cut 1 base from V and 6 bases from J, with 10 bases between. This CDR3 region has 13 residues. Germline-derived CDR1 and CDR2 are SGHDT and YYEEEE. CDR3 sequence reads: CASSLNQGHGYTF. CDR3 coding DNA: TGTGCCAGCAGCTTGAATCAGGGCCATGGCTACACCTTC.

Here the CDR3 DNA reads TGTGCCAGCAGCTTGGTAGTAGTCACAGATACGCAGTATTTT. Its translation: CASSLVVVTDTQYF. This rearrangement joins TRBV5-6 to TRBJ2-3; D is ambiguous. This CDR3 contains 14 residues. CDR1 and CDR2 (germline): SGHDT, YYEEEE. Between the trimmed V and J ends, which lost 0 bases and 2 bases, there was a span of 7 bases.

The chain combines TRBV5-5 with TRBJ2-7, with TRBD1 matching over 9 bases. Losses at the gene ends were 4 bases for V and 0 bases for J; bases not matched to a gene: 8. This CDR3 region has 16 residues. CDR1 is SGHKS and CDR2 is YYEKEE in the germline V gene (reference sequence). CDR3 in amino acids: CASSHLQGASSYEQYF. DNA for the CDR3: TGTGCCAGCAGCCATCTACAGGGGGCGAGCTCCTACGAGCAGTACTTC. Using reference TRBV5-5 and TRBJ2-7 for the parts outside the CDR3, the full variable domain is DAGVTQSPTHLIKTRGQQVTLRCSPISGHKSVSWYQQVLGQGPQFIFQYYEKEERGRGNFPDRFSARQFPNYSSELNVNALLLGDSALYLCASSHLQGASSYEQYFGPGTRLTVT.

The chain recombines TRBV13 with TRBJ2-7; the D gene is possibly TRBD2 (6 bases). CDR1 is PRHDT and CDR2 is FYEKMQ in the germline V gene (reference sequence). Deletions cut 6 bases from V and 3 bases from J, with 18 bases between. The CDR3 sequence is 15 residues long. The CDR3 region is CASSHTGTVGYEQYF. CDR3 in DNA: TGTGCCAGCAGTCACACGGGGACTGTTGGCTACGAGCAGTACTTC. Variable domain in full (rest from reference TRBV13 and TRBJ2-7): AAGVIQSPRHLIKEKRETATLKCYPIPRHDTVYWYQQGPGQDPQFLISFYEKMQSDKGSIPDRFSAQQFSDYHSELNMSSLELGDSALYFCASSHTGTVGYEQYFGPGTRLTVT.

The chain couples TRBV4-3 to TRBJ1-4; 7 bases fit TRBD1. The CDR3 spans 16 residues. J gave up 8 bases and V 4 bases, and 13 bases lay outside the gene matches. Per germline, CDR1 LGHNA and CDR2 YSLEER. This CDR3 is CASSPYGTAGPEKLFF. The CDR3 region has the DNA TGCGCCAGCAGCCCATACGGGACAGCGGGGCCAGAAAAACTGTTTTTT.

By share, this clone counts as medium-sized. The V and J genes are TRBV4-2 and TRBJ1-1, with a possible D match to TRBD1 (5 bases). Germline V lookup: CDR1 LGHNA, CDR2 YNFKEQ. V lost 0 bases, J lost 2 bases, and 13 bases lay in between. The CDR3 spans 16 residues. The DNA of the CDR3 is TGTGCCAGCAGCCAAGACGGTATGCAGGGTAACACTGAAGCTTTCTTT. Translated: CASSQDGMQGNTEAFF.

This chain connects TRBV7-9 to TRBJ2-3; 8 bases align to TRBD1. This CDR3 is built from 14 residues. V shed 5 bases and J 6 bases; nucleotides not matched to a gene: 7. Germline CDR1 reads SEHNR; CDR2 reads FQNEAQ (reference sequence). In DNA, the CDR3 is TGTGCCAGCAGCCGACTTCAGGGGGCTGATACGCAGTATTTT. Amino acids: CASSRLQGADTQYF. The complete variable domain, with remaining parts taken from reference TRBV7-9 and TRBJ2-3, reads DTGVSQNPRHKITKRGQNVTFRCDPISEHNRLYWYRQTLGQGPEFLTYFQNEAQLEKSRLLSDRFSAERPKGSFSTLEIQRTEQGDSAMYLCASSRLQGADTQYFGPGTRLTVL.

The rearrangement joins TRBV14 to TRBJ2-5; D is perhaps TRBD1 (6 bases). Germline CDR1 SGHDN, CDR2 FVKESK. The CDR3 sequence is 16 residues long. Trimming shortened V by 3 bases and J by 3 bases, and 17 bases separated the two germline ends. CDR3 sequence reads: CASSHTTGIQKETQYF. CDR3 DNA: TGTGCCAGCAGCCACACTACAGGGATACAAAAAGAGACCCAGTACTTC.

The CDR3 DNA reads as TGTGCCAGCAGCTTAATAGGACCGCAAAGCACAGATACGCAGTATTTT. It translates to CASSLIGPQSTDTQYF. The rearrangement joins TRBV7-3 to TRBJ2-3, with unresolved D. V lost 1 base and J 0 bases, leaving 11 bases between the germline ends. CDR3 size: 16 residues. The germline V gene has CDR1 SGHTA and CDR2 FQGTGA.

Sample share makes this clone medium-sized (0.01 to 0.1%). The J gene is TRBJ2-3, the V gene TRBV6-4, with D possibly being TRBD2 (6 bases). Germline CDR1 reads MRHNA; CDR2 reads SNTAGT. CDR3 length equals 15 residues. V lost 0 bases to trimming and J lost 1 base, with 8 bases between them. The CDR3 DNA reads as TGTGCCAGCAGTGACTCGCCTAGCGGCACAGATACGCAGTATTTT. It specifies CASSDSPSGTDTQYF.

This clone has just a few counts. The V gene is TRBV6-1, the J gene TRBJ1-5; D uncertain. CDR3 size: 15 residues. Germline loops: CDR1 MNHNS, CDR2 SASEGT. V gave up 7 bases and J gave up 4 bases, with 17 bases separating them. The DNA of the CDR3 is TGTGCCAGCACCGCGGGCCCAGAAGCTAATCAGCCCCAGCATTTT. This sequence encodes CASTAGPEANQPQHF.

J is TRBJ2-7 and V is TRBV7-9; D not resolved. Germline loops: CDR1 SEHNR, CDR2 FQNEAQ (reference sequence). The CDR3 contains 13 residues. Trimming stripped 1 base from V and 3 bases from J, with 7 bases between. The chain's CDR3 is CASSLDPFYEQYF. In DNA form, the CDR3 reads TGTGCCAGCAGCTTAGACCCGTTCTACGAGCAGTACTTC.

V gene TRBV4-2 combines with J gene TRBJ2-2; possibly TRBD1 for D (6 bases). V shed 0 bases and J shed 4 bases, with 9 bases lying between them. The CDR3 sequence is 15 residues long. CDR1 LGHNA and CDR2 YNFKEQ come from the germline V gene. In nucleotides, the CDR3 is TGTGCCAGCAGCCAAGATTTAGGGGGCACCGGGGAGCTGTTTTTT. Translation gives CASSQDLGGTGELFF.

The V gene is TRBV10-3, the J gene TRBJ2-7; 9 bases are a match to TRBD1. V was pared by 8 bases and J by 3 bases, with 2 bases of the junction left unmatched. The V gene's germline CDR1 is ENHRY and CDR2 SYGVKD. This CDR3 has 12 residues. In DNA, the CDR3 is TGTGCCATCGGGACAGGGAACTACGAGCAGTACTTC. It encodes CAIGTGNYEQYF.